The next 23 T cell receptor beta chains were all read from a single sample in a study of cytomegalovirus exposure and HLA in healthy donors. The data were produced by immunoSEQ multiplex PCR, yet TCRdb's version contains in-frame clones alone and is incomplete. The sample has some 45,000 clones; roughly nine tenths are singletons. What was sequenced was PBMCs. The receptors shown here come from a man between 18 and 29 years old in good health and CMV-seronegative.

This chain connects TRBV12-5 to TRBJ1-2, with D possibly TRBD1 on 6 matching bases. Germline V gene data show CDR1 as LGHNT and CDR2 as FRNRAP. The V end was cut by 2 bases, the J end by 4 bases, with 20 bases between. The CDR3 has 17 amino acids. CDR3 DNA sequence: TGTGCTAGTGGTTTGTATTTCCGGACAGCGGACTCCTATGGCTACACCTTC. Its protein product is CASGLYFRTADSYGYTF.

V is TRBV5-1 and J is TRBJ1-4; 11 nucleotides match TRBD1. The V gene end was trimmed by 1 base and the J gene end by 8 bases; junction bases not matched to a gene: 16. This CDR3 has 19 amino acids. Looked up from germline, CDR1 is SGHRS and CDR2 is YFSETQ. The CDR3 loop is CASSLSAGTGGRDSEKLFF. In DNA, the CDR3 is TGCGCCAGCAGCTTGTCCGCGGGGACAGGGGGACGAGATTCGGAAAAACTGTTTTTT.

The chain uses TRBV6-5 and TRBJ1-4; 10 bases map to TRBD1. The CDR3 totals 15 residues. The V segment lost 4 bases and the J segment 4 bases; nucleotides outside the gene matches: 3. CDR1 is MNHEY, CDR2 SVGAGI, per germline. The CDR3 reads CASSSTGGDNEKLFF. As DNA, the CDR3 is TGTGCCAGCAGTTCGACAGGGGGCGATAATGAAAAACTGTTTTTT.

The rearrangement joins TRBV18 to TRBJ2-1; 7 nucleotides agree with TRBD2. With V trimmed by 3 bases and J by 9 bases, 11 bases remained unmatched. The V gene's germline CDR1 is KGHSH and CDR2 LQKENI. This CDR3 region has 15 residues. This CDR3 is CASSPLLASAPEQFF. The CDR3 nucleotides read TGTGCCAGCTCACCCTTACTAGCGAGTGCTCCTGAGCAGTTCTTC.

The rearrangement uses TRBV4-1 and TRBJ2-1; the match to TRBD1 covers 10 bases. The trim removed 0 bases at V and 4 bases at J, leaving 15 bases unmatched. The germline CDR1 and CDR2 sequences are MGHRA and YSYEKL. This CDR3 contains 20 residues. CDR3 sequence reads: CASSQDLVGGQGVGYNEQFF. The DNA of the CDR3 is TGCGCCAGCAGCCAAGATCTTGTTGGTGGACAGGGGGTGGGGTACAATGAGCAGTTCTTC.

This clone is labeled as medium-sized. The V gene is TRBV7-3, the J gene TRBJ2-3, with D possibly TRBD2 on 5 matching bases. The CDR3 sequence is 14 residues long. CDR1 is SGHTA, CDR2 FQGTGA, per germline. Trimming removed 1 base at V and 3 bases at J, with 8 bases between. The CDR3: CASSLNGDTDTQYF. The CDR3 region has the DNA TGTGCCAGCAGCTTAAACGGGGATACAGATACGCAGTATTTT.

The CDR3 bases are TGTGCTTCTGATGGTAGCGGGAGAACCGGGGAGCTGTTTTTT. Translating it yields CASDGSGRTGELFF. The V gene is TRBV19, the J gene TRBJ2-2; TRBD2 aligns across 9 bases. The CDR3 length is 14 residues. The germline CDR1 and CDR2 sequences are LNHDA and SQIVND (reference sequence). The full variable domain, completed using reference TRBV19 and TRBJ2-2, is DGGITQSPKYLFRKEGQNVTLSCEQNLNHDAMYWYRQDPGQGLRLIYYSQIVNDFQKGDIAEGYSVSREKKESFPLTVTSAQKNPTAFYLCASDGSGRTGELFFGEGSRLTVL.

The CDR3 DNA reads as TGTGCCAGCAGTGAGCGGGGAGCCCCCTACAATGAGCAGTTCTTC. It translates to CASSERGAPYNEQFF. This chain links TRBV2 with TRBJ2-1, with D perhaps matching TRBD2 (6 bases). Germline V gene data show CDR1 as SNHLY and CDR2 as FYNNEI. The length of the CDR3 is 15 residues. V was cut by 3 bases and J by 2 bases, with 11 bases left in between.

As DNA, the CDR3 is TGCGCCAGCAGCCTACGACTAGCGGTCCAAGAGACCCAGTACTTC. It translates to CASSLRLAVQETQYF. The gene calls are TRBV4-1 and TRBJ2-5, with 9 bases lining up with TRBD2. CDR1 and CDR2 from the germline V gene are MGHRA and YSYEKL. After removal of 4 bases from V and 1 base from J, the junction contained 4 bases not matched to a gene. The CDR3 has 15 residues.

The chain combines TRBV7-2 with TRBJ2-1; D is possibly TRBD1 (5 bases). The CDR3 length is 16 residues. Germline V lookup: CDR1 SGHTA, CDR2 FQGNSA. The germline V and J ends were trimmed by 4 bases and 5 bases, with 18 bases remaining between them. The CDR3: CASSSSRGKLDNEQFF. The DNA for the CDR3 is TGTGCCAGCAGCTCCTCTAGGGGAAAACTCGACAATGAGCAGTTCTTC.

The chain joins TRBV5-6 to TRBJ2-5; possible D gene TRBD1, 6 bases. The CDR3 covers 16 residues. The V gene lost 0 bases and the J gene lost 3 bases, with 15 bases spanning the gap. The V gene's germline CDR1 is SGHDT and CDR2 YYEEEE. The CDR3 DNA reads as TGTGCCAGCAGCTTGGTTGGCCAACCAGGGGAAGAGACCCAGTACTTC. This translates into CASSLVGQPGEETQYF.

The chain has TRBV7-9 and TRBJ2-2, with 9 bases fitting TRBD2. CDR3 length: 15 amino acids. The germline gives CDR1 SEHNR, CDR2 FQNEAQ (reference sequence). V gave up 5 bases and J gave up 6 bases; unmatched junction bases: 7. The CDR3: CASSPLASGAGELFF. The CDR3 DNA follows: TGTGCCAGCAGCCCATTGGCTAGCGGGGCCGGGGAGCTGTTTTTT.

The V call is TRBV7-3, the J call TRBJ2-1; possible D gene TRBD2, 6 bases. The length of the CDR3 is 16 residues. CDR1 is SGHTA and CDR2 is FQGTGA in the germline V gene. V lost 1 base to trimming and J lost 7 bases, with 17 bases between them. CDR3 in DNA: TGTGCCAGCAGCTTAATTGTCCCGGGAGCGGAGAATGAGCAGTTCTTC. Its protein is CASSLIVPGAENEQFF. The variable domain in full, with the rest retrieved from reference TRBV7-3 and TRBJ2-1, is GAGVSQTPSNKVTEKGKYVELRCDPISGHTALYWYRQSLGQGPEFLIYFQGTGAADDSGLPNDRFFAVRPEGSVSTLKIQRTERGDSAVYLCASSLIVPGAENEQFFGPGTRLTVL.

This rearrangement joins TRBV29-1 to TRBJ2-7, with TRBD1 matching over 9 bases. This CDR3 has 13 amino acids. Germline V gene sequence: CDR1 SQVTM, CDR2 ANQGSEA. Trimming cost V 6 bases and J 6 bases; bases outside gene matches: 9. The CDR3 loop reads CSVRTGELSEQYF. The CDR3 coding sequence is TGCAGCGTGAGGACAGGGGAATTGAGCGAGCAGTACTTC.

The chain couples TRBV7-9 to TRBJ1-2; 7 bases fit TRBD1. Trimming cost V 6 bases and J 5 bases; bases outside gene matches: 6. The germline CDR1 and CDR2 sequences are SEHNR and FQNEAQ (reference sequence). This CDR3 spans 13 amino acids. DNA of the CDR3: TGTGCCAGCAGGCTAGGGACAGAGTATGGCTACACCTTC. Translated, it gives CASRLGTEYGYTF.

The chain recombines TRBV5-1 with TRBJ2-3; a weak D match, TRBD2 (6 bases). Germline V gene data show CDR1 as SGHRS and CDR2 as YFSETQ. Trimming took 5 bases from V and 5 from J, leaving 15 bases between them. The length of the CDR3 is 14 residues. The CDR3 protein is CASSLSGRGDTQYF. The DNA for the CDR3 is TGCGCCAGCAGTTTGAGCGGGCGGGGAGATACGCAGTATTTT.

Here the CDR3 reads CATSRGEGSREYEQYF. The CDR3 DNA reads TGTGCCACCAGCAGAGGGGAGGGTTCCAGGGAATACGAGCAGTACTTC. The V call is TRBV15, the J call TRBJ2-7; 7 bases fit TRBD2. CDR1 and CDR2 (germline): LNHNV, YYDKDF (reference sequence). Trimming at V came to 1 base and at J to 4 bases, leaving 10 bases not matched to a gene. This CDR3 is built from 16 residues.

The CDR3 region is CASSFRSRAGELFF. The CDR3, as DNA: TGTGCCAGCAGCTTTCGTAGCCGAGCCGGGGAGCTGTTTTTT. The chain combines TRBV7-8 with TRBJ2-2; D is ambiguous. Trimming took 3 bases from V and 6 from J, leaving 11 bases between them. The CDR3 extends over 14 amino acids. CDR1 is SGHVS and CDR2 is FQNEAQ in the germline V gene.

The V gene is TRBV6-1, the J gene TRBJ1-3; no clear D. CDR3 size: 17 residues. From germline, CDR1 is MNHNS and CDR2 SASEGT. V was cut by 4 bases and J by 0 bases, with 16 bases left in between. The CDR3 sequence: CASSARRFGDSGNTIYF. DNA of the CDR3: TGTGCCAGCAGTGCAAGGAGATTCGGGGACTCTGGAAACACCATATATTTT.

In DNA, the CDR3 is TGCGCCAGCAGCCGCGGGACTAGCGGGAGGGCCAATGAGCAGTTCTTC. The encoded protein is CASSRGTSGRANEQFF. V usage is TRBV4-1 and J usage is TRBJ2-1, with 16 bases fitting TRBD2. Per the germline V gene, CDR1 is MGHRA and CDR2 is YSYEKL. This CDR3 contains 16 residues. V trimming: 4 bases; J trimming: 6 bases; junction bases outside the gene matches: 3.

The rearrangement uses TRBV5-1 and TRBJ2-6; TRBD2 agrees at 14 bases. Germline loops: CDR1 SGHRS, CDR2 YFSETQ. The CDR3 is 18 residues long. Trimming removed 0 bases from V and 3 bases from J; junction bases left unmatched: 2. CDR3 sequence: CASSLAGTSGSGANVLTF. CDR3 in DNA: TGCGCCAGCAGCTTGGCAGGGACTAGCGGGAGTGGGGCCAACGTCCTGACTTTC.

The chain links TRBV21-1 to TRBJ2-1; the table calls TRBD2, which could not be checked here. TRBV21-1 is a pseudogene. The CDR3 sequence is 16 residues long. The CDR3 is CASSRGTSGFHNEQFF. CDR3 nucleotides: TGTGCCAGCAGCAGGGGGACTAGTGGATTCCACAATGAGCAGTTCTTC.

This clone came up once. The chain recombines TRBV27 with TRBJ2-5, with TRBD1 matching over 10 bases. Germline CDR1 reads MNHEY; CDR2 reads SMNVEV (reference sequence). There are 15 residues in the CDR3. V shed 5 bases and J 1 base; nucleotides not matched to a gene: 4. CDR3 in amino acids: CASSPWTGGQETQYF. CDR3 DNA sequence: TGTGCCAGCAGTCCGTGGACAGGGGGCCAAGAGACCCAGTACTTC.